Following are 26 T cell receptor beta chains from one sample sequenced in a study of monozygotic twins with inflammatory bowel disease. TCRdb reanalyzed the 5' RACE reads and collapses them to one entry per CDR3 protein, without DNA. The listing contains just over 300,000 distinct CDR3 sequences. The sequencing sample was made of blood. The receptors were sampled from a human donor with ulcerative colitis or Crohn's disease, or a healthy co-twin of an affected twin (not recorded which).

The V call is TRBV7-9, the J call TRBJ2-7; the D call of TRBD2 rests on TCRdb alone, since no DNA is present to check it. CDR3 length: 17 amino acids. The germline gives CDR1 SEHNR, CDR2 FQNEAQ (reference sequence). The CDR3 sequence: CASSLAERDRSSYEQYF.

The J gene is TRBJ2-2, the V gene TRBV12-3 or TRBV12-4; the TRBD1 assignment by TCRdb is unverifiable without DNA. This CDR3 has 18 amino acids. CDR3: CASSPGNRGFRETGELFF.

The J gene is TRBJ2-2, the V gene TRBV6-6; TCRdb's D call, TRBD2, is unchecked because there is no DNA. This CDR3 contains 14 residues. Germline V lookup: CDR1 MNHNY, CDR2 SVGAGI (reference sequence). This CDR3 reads CASNAAGGYGELFF.

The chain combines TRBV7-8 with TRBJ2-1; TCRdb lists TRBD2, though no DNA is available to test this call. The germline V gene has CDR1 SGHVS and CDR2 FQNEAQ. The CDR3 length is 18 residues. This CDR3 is CASSGTYFAERDYNEQFF.

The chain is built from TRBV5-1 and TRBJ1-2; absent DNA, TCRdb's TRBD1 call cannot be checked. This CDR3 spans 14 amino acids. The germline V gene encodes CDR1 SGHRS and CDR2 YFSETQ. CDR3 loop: CASSLGGRTYGYTF.

The CDR3 sequence: CASSVGARSTDTQYF. V and J are TRBV5-1 and TRBJ2-3; the D gene TCRdb calls, TRBD2, cannot be checked with no DNA. The CDR3 covers 15 residues. Germline values: CDR1 SGHRS, CDR2 YFSETQ.

This CDR3 reads CACSLGFSYNEQFF. The chain uses TRBV7-2 and TRBJ2-1. In germline, CDR1 is SGHTA, CDR2 FQGNSA. This CDR3 contains 14 residues.

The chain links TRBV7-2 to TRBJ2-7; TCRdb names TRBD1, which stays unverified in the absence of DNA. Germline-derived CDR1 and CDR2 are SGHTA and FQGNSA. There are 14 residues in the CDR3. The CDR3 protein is CASSSDRGAYEQYF.

CDR3 in amino acids: CASSSGQGGQPQHF. The gene calls are TRBV5-4 and TRBJ1-5; TCRdb's D gene call, TRBD1, goes unchecked for lack of DNA. The CDR3 loop spans 14 amino acids. Germline lookup yields CDR1 SGHNT and CDR2 YYREEE (reference sequence).

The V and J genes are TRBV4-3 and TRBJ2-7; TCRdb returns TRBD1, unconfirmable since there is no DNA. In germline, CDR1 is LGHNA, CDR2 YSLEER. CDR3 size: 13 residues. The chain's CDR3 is CASSQDVRGEQYF.

CDR3 protein: CASSLGTGPSYEQYF. The chain joins TRBV18 to TRBJ2-7; TCRdb returns TRBD1, unconfirmable since there is no DNA. Germline V gene data show CDR1 as KGHSH and CDR2 as LQKENI. This CDR3 spans 15 amino acids.

CDR3 in amino acids: CASGSGQAPVSPLHF. The chain recombines TRBV27 with TRBJ1-6; lacking DNA, the TRBD1 call made by TCRdb goes unchecked. CDR1 and CDR2 (germline): MNHEY, SMNVEV (reference sequence). The CDR3 sequence is 15 residues long.

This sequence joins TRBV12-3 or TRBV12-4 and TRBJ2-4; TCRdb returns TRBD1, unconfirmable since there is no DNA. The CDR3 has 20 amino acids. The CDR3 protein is CASIPGTGQGDTLAKNIQYF.

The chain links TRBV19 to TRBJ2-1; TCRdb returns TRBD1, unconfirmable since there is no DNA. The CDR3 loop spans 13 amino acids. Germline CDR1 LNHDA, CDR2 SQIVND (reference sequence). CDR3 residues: CASRDRGYGEQFF.

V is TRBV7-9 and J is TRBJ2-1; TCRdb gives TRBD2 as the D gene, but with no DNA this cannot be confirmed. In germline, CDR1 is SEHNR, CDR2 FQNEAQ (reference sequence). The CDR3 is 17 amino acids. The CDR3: CASSPNTGTSGYNEQFF.

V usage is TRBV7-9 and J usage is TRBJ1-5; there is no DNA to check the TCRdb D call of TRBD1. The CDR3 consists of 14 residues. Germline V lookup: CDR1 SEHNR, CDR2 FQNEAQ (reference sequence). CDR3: CASSSPGTRQPQHF.

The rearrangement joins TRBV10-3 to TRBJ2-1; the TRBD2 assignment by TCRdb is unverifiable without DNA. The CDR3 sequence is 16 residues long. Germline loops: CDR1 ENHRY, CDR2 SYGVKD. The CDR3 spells CAISEWLAHEGNEQFF.

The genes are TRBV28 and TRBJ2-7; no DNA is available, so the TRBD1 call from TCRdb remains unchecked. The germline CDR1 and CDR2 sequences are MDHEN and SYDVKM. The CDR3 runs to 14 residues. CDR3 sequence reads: CASRLRSQGYEQYF.

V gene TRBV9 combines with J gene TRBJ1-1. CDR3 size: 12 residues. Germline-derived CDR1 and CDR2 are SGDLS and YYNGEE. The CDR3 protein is CASSVGGTEAFF.

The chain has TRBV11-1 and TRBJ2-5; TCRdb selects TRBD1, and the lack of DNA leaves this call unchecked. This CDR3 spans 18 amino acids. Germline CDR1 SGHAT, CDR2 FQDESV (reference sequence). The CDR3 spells CASSINDGGYYGRETQYF.

This CDR3 reads CSVHGTGSRTEAFF. The rearrangement joins TRBV29-1 to TRBJ1-1; the TCRdb D gene call, TRBD1, has no DNA to confirm it. This CDR3 spans 14 amino acids. CDR1 SQVTM and CDR2 ANQGSEA come from the germline V gene. Looking up the rest from reference TRBV29-1 and TRBJ1-1 gives the full variable domain: SAVISQKPSRDICQRGTSLTIQCQVDSQVTMMFWYRQQPGQSLTLIATANQGSEATYESGFVIDKFPISRPNLTFSTLTVSNMSPEDSSIYLCSVHGTGSRTEAFFGQGTRLTVV.

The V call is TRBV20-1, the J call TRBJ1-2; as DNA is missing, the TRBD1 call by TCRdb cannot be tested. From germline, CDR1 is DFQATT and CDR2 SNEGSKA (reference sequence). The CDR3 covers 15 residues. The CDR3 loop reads CSARGPAPKVNGYTF.

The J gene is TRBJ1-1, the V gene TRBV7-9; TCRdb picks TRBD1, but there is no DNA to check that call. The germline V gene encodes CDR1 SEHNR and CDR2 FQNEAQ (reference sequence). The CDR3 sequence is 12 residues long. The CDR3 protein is CATDRGHTEAFF. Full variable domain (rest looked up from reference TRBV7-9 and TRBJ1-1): DTGVSQNPRHKITKRGQNVTFRCDPISEHNRLYWYRQTLGQGPEFLTYFQNEAQLEKSRLLSDRFSAERPKGSFSTLEIQRTEQGDSAMYLCATDRGHTEAFFGQGTRLTVV.

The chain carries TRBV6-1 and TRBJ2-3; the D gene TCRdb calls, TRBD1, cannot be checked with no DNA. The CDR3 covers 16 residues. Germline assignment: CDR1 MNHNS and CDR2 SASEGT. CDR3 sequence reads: CASSQVGTGVRDTQYF.

This CDR3 is CASSLNRDTEAFF. The chain joins TRBV7-9 to TRBJ1-1; TCRdb outputs TRBD1, but without DNA this stays unchecked. This CDR3 contains 13 residues. CDR1 and CDR2 from the germline V gene are SEHNR and FQNEAQ (reference sequence).

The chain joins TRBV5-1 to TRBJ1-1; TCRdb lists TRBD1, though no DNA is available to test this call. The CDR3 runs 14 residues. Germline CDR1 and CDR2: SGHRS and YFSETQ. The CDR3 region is CASSSGQGISEAFF. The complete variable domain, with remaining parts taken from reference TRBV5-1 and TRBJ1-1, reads KAGVTQTPRYLIKTRGQQVTLSCSPISGHRSVSWYQQTPGQGLQFLFEYFSETQRNKGNFPGRFSGRQFSNSRSEMNVSTLELGDSALYLCASSSGQGISEAFFGQGTRLTVV.